A single count supports the clone carrying this T cell receptor (beta chain). The data belong to a study of control samples from healthy donors and cancer patients. The data were produced by immunoSEQ multiplex PCR, yet TCRdb's version contains in-frame clones alone and is incomplete. Found here are 85,000 to 90,000 clones, approximately 89% of them singletons; the top ten hold under 25%. This clonotype was obtained from a man aged 25 to 45 in good health. The specimen was blood.

The CDR3 DNA follows: TGCGCCAGCAGCCCAATCGGTAGGGGCCCGAACACCGGGGAGCTGTTTTTT. It specifies CASSPIGRGPNTGELFF. This chain connects TRBV5-1 to TRBJ2-2, with D possibly TRBD1 on 5 matching bases. This CDR3 contains 17 residues. Looked up from germline, CDR1 is SGHRS and CDR2 is YFSETQ. The V end was cut by 4 bases, the J end by 0 bases, with 16 bases between.